These 21 T cell receptor beta chains came from one sample sequenced in a study of early T cells in non-severe SARS-CoV-2 infection. MiXCR, run by TCRdb on the 5' RACE reads, gives a single entry per CDR3 protein. The table has approximately 64,000 distinct CDR3 sequences, more than 4% seen once. The sequenced sample consisted of whole blood. All receptors derive from an adult who was a healthcare worker with PCR-confirmed SARS-CoV-2 infection or an uninfected control (not recorded which).

CDR3 amino acids: CASSLVVGEPQHF. The CDR3 DNA follows: TGTGCCAGCAGCTTAGTTGTGGGGGAGCCCCAGCATTTT. The chain employs TRBV7-2 and TRBJ1-5, with a weak D call TRBD1 (5 bases). CDR3 size: 13 residues. Germline assignment: CDR1 SGHTA and CDR2 FQGNSA. V lost 1 base and J lost 8, with 9 bases in between.

This clonotype was observed a few times. The genes are TRBV29-1 and TRBJ1-2, with TRBD1 matching over 11 bases. CDR3 size: 13 residues. Trimming at V came to 6 bases and at J to 4 bases, leaving 4 bases not matched to a gene. Germline V gene sequence: CDR1 SQVTM, CDR2 ANQGSEA. The CDR3, as DNA: TGCAGCGTAGGACAGGGGGCAGGCTATGGCTACACCTTC. Its translation: CSVGQGAGYGYTF.

In this sample, this clonotype turned up many times. The J gene is TRBJ2-7, the V gene TRBV12-3 or TRBV12-4; 10 bases match TRBD2. V lost 5 bases, J lost 4 bases, and 11 bases stayed unmatched. The CDR3 sequence is 16 residues long. CDR3 region: CASSDVDTSGNYEQYF. The CDR3 DNA reads TGTGCCAGCAGTGATGTTGATACTAGCGGGAATTACGAGCAGTACTTC.

The chain employs TRBV6-2 or TRBV6-3 and TRBJ1-6; D gene ambiguous. Trimming left V 6 bases short and J 7 bases short, with 7 bases between. This CDR3 region has 12 residues. CDR1 MNHEY and CDR2 SVGEGT come from the germline V gene. The CDR3: CASREENSPLHF. The CDR3 nucleotides read TGTGCCAGCAGGGAGGAGAATTCACCCCTCCACTTT.

This clonotype was detected many times. This sequence joins TRBV11-2 and TRBJ2-3; D is uncertain. CDR1 is SGHAT and CDR2 is FQNNGV in the germline V gene. V lost 1 base and J 6 bases, leaving 11 bases between the germline ends. CDR3 length: 14 residues. The CDR3 loop reads CASSLVSELDTQYF. CDR3 nucleotide sequence: TGTGCCAGCAGCTTAGTATCGGAACTGGATACGCAGTATTTT.

This clonotype appeared many times. The V and J genes are TRBV6-5 and TRBJ2-1; maybe TRBD1 (6 bases). The CDR3 spans 14 residues. With 4 bases removed from V and 4 bases from J, the gap between germline ends came to 11 bases. In germline, CDR1 is MNHEY, CDR2 SVGAGI. The chain's CDR3 is CASSSMDSYNEQFF. As DNA, the CDR3 is TGTGCCAGCAGTTCGATGGACAGTTACAATGAGCAGTTCTTC.

In its sample, this clonotype was seen many times. This chain joins TRBV27 and TRBJ1-6; D not resolved. The CDR3 is 13 amino acids. The V gene's germline CDR1 is MNHEY and CDR2 SMNVEV (reference sequence). Trimming shortened V by 6 bases and J by 0 bases, and 3 bases separated the two germline ends. This chain's CDR3 is CASSYSYNSPLHF. The CDR3 DNA reads TGTGCCAGCAGCTACTCCTATAATTCACCCCTCCACTTT.

The chain joins TRBV12-3 or TRBV12-4 to TRBJ1-1; D not certain. Trimming took off 3 bases at V and 4 bases at J, with 9 bases between the two ends. The CDR3 is 13 amino acids. In DNA, the CDR3 is TGTGCCAGCAGTTTTGGGAGGGTCACTGAAGCTTTCTTT. Amino acid sequence: CASSFGRVTEAFF.

This clonotype was seen only a few times. V gene TRBV11-2 combines with J gene TRBJ2-4, with D hard to call. V lost 8 bases and J 1 base, leaving 12 bases between the germline ends. The CDR3 is made up of 14 amino acids. The germline gives CDR1 SGHAT, CDR2 FQNNGV. This CDR3 reads CASRPAAAKNIQYF. CDR3 nucleotides: TGTGCCAGCCGCCCGGCCGCGGCCAAAAACATTCAGTACTTC. The variable domain in full, completed from reference TRBV11-2 and TRBJ2-4, reads EAGVAQSPRYKIIEKRQSVAFWCNPISGHATLYWYQQILGQGPKLLIQFQNNGVVDDSQLPKDRFSAERLKGVDSTLKIQPAKLEDSAVYLCASRPAAAKNIQYFGAGTRLSVL.

There are a few counts of this clonotype. The chain has TRBV4-1 and TRBJ2-2, with D tentatively TRBD1 (6 bases). V was cut by 4 bases and J by 3 bases, with 6 bases left in between. In germline, CDR1 is MGHRA, CDR2 YSYEKL. The length of the CDR3 is 13 residues. CDR3 nucleotides: TGCGCCAGCAGCCCAGGGGACACCGGGGAGCTGTTTTTT. This translates into CASSPGDTGELFF.

This clonotype occurred many times. V gene TRBV6-5 combines with J gene TRBJ1-2; 12 bases are shared with TRBD1. The CDR3 sequence is 14 residues long. The germline V gene encodes CDR1 MNHEY and CDR2 SVGAGI. V lost 4 bases to trimming and J lost 6 bases; unmatched junction nucleotides: 3. The CDR3 sequence is CASSWGQGANGYTF. The CDR3 region has the DNA TGTGCCAGCAGTTGGGGACAGGGGGCAAATGGCTACACCTTC.

The chain joins TRBV19 to TRBJ2-3; the D is unclear. V was clipped by 7 bases and J by 2 bases, with 16 bases between them. The germline gives CDR1 LNHDA, CDR2 SQIVND (reference sequence). The CDR3 has 15 residues. CDR3 DNA sequence: TGTGCCAGTACCGGCCAAACCAGTTACACAGATACGCAGTATTTT. Amino acid sequence: CASTGQTSYTDTQYF.

This chain uses TRBV7-6 with TRBJ2-3; D is unclear. V gave up 5 bases and J gave up 4 bases, with 13 bases separating them. Per germline, CDR1 SGHVS and CDR2 FNYEAQ. This CDR3 is 14 amino acids long. CDR3 loop: CASSSTRSSDTQYF. The CDR3 DNA reads TGTGCCAGCAGCAGCACAAGGTCTTCAGATACGCAGTATTTT.

This clonotype was seen repeatedly, ten times or more. This chain links TRBV7-8 with TRBJ1-6, with D hard to call. There are 14 residues in the CDR3. V lost 1 base and J 6 bases, leaving 7 bases between the germline ends. Germline values: CDR1 SGHVS, CDR2 FQNEAQ. The chain's CDR3 is CASSLGTINSPLHF. For the CDR3, the DNA is TGTGCCAGCAGCTTAGGGACCATTAATTCACCCCTCCACTTT.

Ten or more counts support this clonotype. The chain uses TRBV5-8 and TRBJ2-7; unclear D gene. V lost 4 bases to trimming and J lost 5 bases, with 13 bases between them. The CDR3 sequence is 13 residues long. CDR1 and CDR2 (germline): SGHTS, YDEGEE. The DNA of the CDR3 is TGTGCCAGCAGCGCTGGGGTGGTGAACGAGCAGTACTTC. Its translation: CASSAGVVNEQYF.

This clonotype was recorded at least ten times. The chain combines TRBV7-9 with TRBJ1-5, with 8 nucleotides matching TRBD1. V was clipped by 7 bases and J by 5 bases; unmatched bases: 4. Germline CDR1 and CDR2: SEHNR and FQNEAQ (reference sequence). This CDR3 has 13 residues. CDR3 amino acids: CASTQGAHQPQHF. Here the CDR3 DNA reads TGTGCCAGCACCCAGGGGGCCCATCAGCCCCAGCATTTT.

V and J are TRBV19 and TRBJ2-7; 11 nucleotides agree with TRBD2. With 10 bases clipped from V and 5 bases from J, the junction kept 10 bases outside the gene matches. Germline CDR1 is LNHDA and CDR2 is SQIVND (reference sequence). The CDR3 loop spans 14 amino acids. The CDR3 nucleotides are TGTGCCACCACCCTCTCGGGACTAGCGGACGAGCAGTACTTC. The encoded protein is CATTLSGLADEQYF.

This clonotype came up many times. This chain joins TRBV7-2 and TRBJ2-2; TRBD1 matches 8 bases. The CDR3 totals 15 residues. Germline V gives CDR1 SGHTA, CDR2 FQGNSA. J gave up 6 bases and V 4 bases, and 7 bases lay outside the gene matches. CDR3 coding DNA: TGTGCCAGCAGCTCCAACAGGGGGATGTCCGGGGAGCTGTTTTTT. Translating gives CASSSNRGMSGELFF.

The genes are TRBV6-2 or TRBV6-3 and TRBJ2-7; 9 positions agree with TRBD2. Germline trimming cut 8 bases from V and 4 bases from J; bases unmatched to any gene: 12. Germline CDR1 is MNHEY and CDR2 is SVGEGT. The CDR3 totals 15 residues. CDR3 DNA: TGTGCCAGCGGCCCGGGACTAGCCGGATTTTACGAGCAGTACTTC. It specifies CASGPGLAGFYEQYF.

This clonotype was detected ten times or more. The genes are TRBV13 and TRBJ2-1; tentatively, D is TRBD2 (5 bases). The CDR3 sequence is 14 residues long. The V end was cut by 4 bases, the J end by 2 bases, with 9 bases between. Per germline, CDR1 PRHDT and CDR2 FYEKMQ (reference sequence). The CDR3 nucleotides read TGTGCCAGCAGCTCATGGCGGGCCTACAATGAGCAGTTCTTC. Protein: CASSSWRAYNEQFF.

This clonotype has ten or more counts. This chain connects TRBV29-1 to TRBJ1-1; D possibly corresponds to TRBD1 (5 bases). Germline V CDR1 and CDR2: SQVTM, ANQGSEA. The V and J ends lost 7 bases and 2 bases respectively, with 14 bases between them. This CDR3 spans 13 amino acids. The CDR3 coding sequence is TGCAGCGGACAGAGAGACCTTAACACTGAAGCTTTCTTT. It specifies CSGQRDLNTEAFF. Supplemented by reference TRBV29-1 and TRBJ1-1, the full variable domain reads SAVISQKPSRDICQRGTSLTIQCQVDSQVTMMFWYRQQPGQSLTLIATANQGSEATYESGFVIDKFPISRPNLTFSTLTVSNMSPEDSSIYLCSGQRDLNTEAFFGQGTRLTVV.